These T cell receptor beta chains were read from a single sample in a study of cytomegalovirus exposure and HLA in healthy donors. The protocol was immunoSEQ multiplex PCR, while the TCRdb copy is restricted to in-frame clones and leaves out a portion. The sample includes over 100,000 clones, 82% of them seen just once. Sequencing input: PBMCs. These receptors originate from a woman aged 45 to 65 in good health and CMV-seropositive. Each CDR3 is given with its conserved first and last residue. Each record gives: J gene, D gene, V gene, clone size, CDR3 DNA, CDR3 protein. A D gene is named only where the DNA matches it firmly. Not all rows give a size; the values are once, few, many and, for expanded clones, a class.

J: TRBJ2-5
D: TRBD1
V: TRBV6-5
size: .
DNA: TGTGCCAGCAGAGGGGACAGGGGCCAGAGAGAGACCCAGTACTTC
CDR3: CASRGDRGQRETQYF

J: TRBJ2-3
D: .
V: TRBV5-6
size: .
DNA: TGTGCCAGCAGCCCCCATCAGGGAGATACGCAGTATTTT
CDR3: CASSPHQGDTQYF

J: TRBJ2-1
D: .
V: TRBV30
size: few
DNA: TGTGCCTGGAGTGCAGGTGGTGAGCAGTTCTTC
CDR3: CAWSAGGEQFF

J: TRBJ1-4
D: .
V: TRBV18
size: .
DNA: TGTGCCAGCTCACCGGGCCAGGGAAAAGAAAAACTGTTTTTT
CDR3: CASSPGQGKEKLFF

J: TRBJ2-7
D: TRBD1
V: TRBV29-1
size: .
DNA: TGCAGCGTCGGGGACAGCTACGAGCAGTACTTC
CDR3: CSVGDSYEQYF

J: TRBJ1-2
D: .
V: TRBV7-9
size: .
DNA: TGTGCCAGCAGCCCCGGGGGGCGCTATGGCTACACCTTC
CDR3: CASSPGGRYGYTF

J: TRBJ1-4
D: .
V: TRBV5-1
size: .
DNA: TGCGCCAGCAGCTTGGGGCTGGTTAATGAAAAACTGTTTTTT
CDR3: CASSLGLVNEKLFF

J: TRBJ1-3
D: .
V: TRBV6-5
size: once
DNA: TGTGCCAGCAGTTACTCGATAGCGGGGCCTGGAAACACCATATATTTT
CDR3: CASSYSIAGPGNTIYF

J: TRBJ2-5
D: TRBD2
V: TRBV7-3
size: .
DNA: TGTGCCAGCAGCTTACTAGCGGGCCAAGAGACCCAGTACTTC
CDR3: CASSLLAGQETQYF

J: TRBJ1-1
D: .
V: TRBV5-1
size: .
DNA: TGCGCCAGCAGCTTGGCAGGGGCCCTTACTGAAGCTTTCTTT
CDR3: CASSLAGALTEAFF

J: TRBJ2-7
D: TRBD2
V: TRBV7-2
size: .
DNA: TGTGCCACCGGGGGGAGGGTGGGCGAGCAGTACTTC
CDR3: CATGGRVGEQYF

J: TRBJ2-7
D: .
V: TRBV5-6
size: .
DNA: TGTGCCAGCATCAGAACCGGGACACCCTCCTACGAGCAGTACTTC
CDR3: CASIRTGTPSYEQYF

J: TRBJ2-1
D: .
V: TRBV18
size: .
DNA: TGTGCCAGCTCACCACCGTTCCGGGAGCAGTTCTTC
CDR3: CASSPPFREQFF

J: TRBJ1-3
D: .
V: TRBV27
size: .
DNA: TGTGCCAGCAGTCGCGGGTTTAGCGGTGGAAACACCATATATTTT
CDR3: CASSRGFSGGNTIYF

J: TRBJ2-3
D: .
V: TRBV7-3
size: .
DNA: TGTGCCAGCAGCTCATCGGGACACTACACAGATACGCAGTATTTT
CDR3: CASSSSGHYTDTQYF

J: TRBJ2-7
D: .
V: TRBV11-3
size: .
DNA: TGTGCCAGCAGCCCTCGAGGGACTTCCTACGAGCAGTACTTC
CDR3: CASSPRGTSYEQYF

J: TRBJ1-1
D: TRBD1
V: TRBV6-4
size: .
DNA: TGTGCCAACAACCGGGACAGGGGGAGGCCGTCGGACACTGAAGCTTTCTTT
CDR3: CANNRDRGRPSDTEAFF

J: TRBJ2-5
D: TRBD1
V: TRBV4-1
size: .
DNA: TGCGCCAGCAGCGAGGGGACAGGGGAGAGTAGTATGGCCCAGTACTTC
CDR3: CASSEGTGESSMAQYF

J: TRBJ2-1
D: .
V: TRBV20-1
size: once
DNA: TGCAGTGCAACATCAGGGATCCTGAAGTTCTTC
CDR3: CSATSGILKFF

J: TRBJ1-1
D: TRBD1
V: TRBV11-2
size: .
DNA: TGTGCCAGCAGCTTAGGGAGAGGGACAGGGGTGTGGAACACTGAAGCTTTCTTT
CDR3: CASSLGRGTGVWNTEAFF

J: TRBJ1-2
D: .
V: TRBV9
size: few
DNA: TGTGCCAGCAGCAAGCTAGGTCAACCCTACTATGGCTACACCTTC
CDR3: CASSKLGQPYYGYTF

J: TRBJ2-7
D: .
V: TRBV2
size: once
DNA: TGTGCCAGCAGACTAGAAGCCTCCACCTACGAGCAGTACTTC
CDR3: CASRLEASTYEQYF

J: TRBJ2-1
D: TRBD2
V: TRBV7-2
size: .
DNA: TGTGCCAGCAGCCCTAGGGCGGGGGGTACCCTCTACAATGAGCAGTTCTTC
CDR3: CASSPRAGGTLYNEQFF

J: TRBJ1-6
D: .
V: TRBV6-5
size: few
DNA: TGTGCCAGCAGTTACTCGAGGGAGGCGGATTCACCCCTCCACTTT
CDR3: CASSYSREADSPLHF

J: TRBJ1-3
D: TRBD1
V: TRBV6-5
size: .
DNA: TGTGCCAGCAGTGGGACAGCTCTCGGGGGAAACACCATATATTTT
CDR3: CASSGTALGGNTIYF

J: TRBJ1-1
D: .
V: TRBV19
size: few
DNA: TGTGCCAGTAGTTTTTATGTCCCCAACACTGAAGCTTTCTTT
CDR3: CASSFYVPNTEAFF

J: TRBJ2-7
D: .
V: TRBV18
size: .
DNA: TGTGCCAGCTCACCACGACAGGACCACTACGAGCAGTACTTC
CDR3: CASSPRQDHYEQYF

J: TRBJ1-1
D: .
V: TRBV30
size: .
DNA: TGTGCCTCGACAGAGGTTGAAGCTTTCTTT
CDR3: CASTEVEAFF

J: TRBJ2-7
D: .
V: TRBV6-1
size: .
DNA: TGTGCCAGCAAAGGGCCTCCAGGGTACGAGCAGTACTTC
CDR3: CASKGPPGYEQYF

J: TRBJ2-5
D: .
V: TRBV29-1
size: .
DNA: TGCAGCGTTGAAAATTGGGGGGGCGCGGAGGAGACCCAGTACTTC
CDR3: CSVENWGGAEETQYF

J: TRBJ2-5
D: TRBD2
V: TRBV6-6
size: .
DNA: TGTGCCAGCCACGACTCCATAGCGGGAGAGGAGACCCAGTACTTC
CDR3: CASHDSIAGEETQYF

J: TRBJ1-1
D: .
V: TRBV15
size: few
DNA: TGTGCCACCAGCAGAGATGATTTGGGGGGAAACACTGAAGCTTTCTTT
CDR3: CATSRDDLGGNTEAFF

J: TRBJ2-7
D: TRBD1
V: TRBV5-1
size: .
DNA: TGCGCCAGCAGGACAGGGGTCGGATACGAGCAGTACTTC
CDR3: CASRTGVGYEQYF

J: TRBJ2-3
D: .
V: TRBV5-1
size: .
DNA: TGCGCCAGCAGCTTGATGGCTAGCGGCACAGATACGCAGTATTTT
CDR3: CASSLMASGTDTQYF

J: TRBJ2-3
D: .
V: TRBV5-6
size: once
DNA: TGTGCCAGCAGCCAGACCAGGGTTACAGATACGCAGTATTTT
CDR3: CASSQTRVTDTQYF

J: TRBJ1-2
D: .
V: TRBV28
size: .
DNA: TGTGCCAGCAACTACAGGGAAGGCTACACCTTC
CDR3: CASNYREGYTF

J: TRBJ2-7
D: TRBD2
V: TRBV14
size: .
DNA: TGTGCCAGCAGCCAAGATTGGGGGGGCGAGCAGTACTTC
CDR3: CASSQDWGGEQYF

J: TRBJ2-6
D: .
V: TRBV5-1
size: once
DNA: TGCGCCAGCGGGCCCACAGGGTTAGGGGCCAACGTCCTGACTTTC
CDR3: CASGPTGLGANVLTF

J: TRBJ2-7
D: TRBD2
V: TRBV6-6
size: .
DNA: TGTGCCATCCGGCTTGGGGGGGGAGTTGGTTACGAGCAGTACTTC
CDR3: CAIRLGGGVGYEQYF

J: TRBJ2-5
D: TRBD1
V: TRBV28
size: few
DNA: TGTGCCAGCAGTGTTTGGGGGACAGCAGAGACCCAGTACTTC
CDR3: CASSVWGTAETQYF

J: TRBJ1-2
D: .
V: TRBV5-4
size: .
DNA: TGTGCCAGCACCTTGGGGGGGGAGGCGGGGGGGCGCAACTATGGCTACACCTTC
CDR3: CASTLGGEAGGRNYGYTF

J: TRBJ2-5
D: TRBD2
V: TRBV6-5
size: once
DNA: TGTGCCAGCAGGCTCAGCGGGGGGAAGACCCAGTACTTC
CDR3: CASRLSGGKTQYF

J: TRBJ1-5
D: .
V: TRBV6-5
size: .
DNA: TGTGCCAGCAGTTACTGGACAGCTAGCAATCAGCCCCAGCATTTT
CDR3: CASSYWTASNQPQHF

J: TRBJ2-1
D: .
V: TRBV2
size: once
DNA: TGTGCCAGCAGTATAGACTCCATCTACAATGAGCAGTTCTTC
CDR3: CASSIDSIYNEQFF